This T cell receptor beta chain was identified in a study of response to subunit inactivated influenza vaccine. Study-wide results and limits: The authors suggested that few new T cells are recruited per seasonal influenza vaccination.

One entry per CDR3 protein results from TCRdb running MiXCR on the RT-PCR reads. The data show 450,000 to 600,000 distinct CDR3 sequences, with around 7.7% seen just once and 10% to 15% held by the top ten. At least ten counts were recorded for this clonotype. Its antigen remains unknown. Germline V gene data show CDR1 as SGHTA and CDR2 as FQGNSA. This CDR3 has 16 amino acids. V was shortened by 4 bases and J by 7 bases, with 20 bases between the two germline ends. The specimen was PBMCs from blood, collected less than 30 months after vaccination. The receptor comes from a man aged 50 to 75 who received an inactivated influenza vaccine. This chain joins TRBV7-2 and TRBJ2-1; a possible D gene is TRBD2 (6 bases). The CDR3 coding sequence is TGTGCCAGCAGCTATTCAGGGACTCAAGGGAGGAATGAGCAGTTCTTC. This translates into CASSYSGTQGRNEQFF.